This T cell receptor (beta chain) came from a study of OX40 agonist ivuxolimab in advanced cancers. Study information: The study gave patients intravenous ivuxolimab at 0.01 to 10 mg/kg every 2 weeks. The dose-escalation cohort was around 83% male, with a mean age of about 56 years, ranging about 23 to 90.

CDR3 length: 20 residues. V was pared by 5 bases and J by 2 bases, with 30 bases between. Germline V gene data show CDR1 as LNHDA and CDR2 as SQIVND (reference sequence). Assay used: immunoSEQ multiplex PCR; TCRdb lists only in-frame clones, some missing. The profile covers approximately 94,000 clones, with 92% appearing a single time and more than 3% taken by the ten largest. On cycle 4 day 1 and cycle 7 day 1, as well as at baseline, blood was sampled. Sequencing was performed on CD4+ or CD8+ T cells sorted from blood, taken in a trial of the OX40 agonist ivuxolimab. The chain is built from TRBV19 and TRBJ1-2; weak D call: TRBD1 (6 bases). This receptor was identified in an adult with an advanced solid tumor such as melanoma, head and neck, liver or kidney cancer. As DNA, the CDR3 is TGTGCCAGTAGTCCTCCCCGGGACACGCATCCATGGGGAAAGAACTATGGCTACACCTTC. Residues: CASSPPRDTHPWGKNYGYTF.